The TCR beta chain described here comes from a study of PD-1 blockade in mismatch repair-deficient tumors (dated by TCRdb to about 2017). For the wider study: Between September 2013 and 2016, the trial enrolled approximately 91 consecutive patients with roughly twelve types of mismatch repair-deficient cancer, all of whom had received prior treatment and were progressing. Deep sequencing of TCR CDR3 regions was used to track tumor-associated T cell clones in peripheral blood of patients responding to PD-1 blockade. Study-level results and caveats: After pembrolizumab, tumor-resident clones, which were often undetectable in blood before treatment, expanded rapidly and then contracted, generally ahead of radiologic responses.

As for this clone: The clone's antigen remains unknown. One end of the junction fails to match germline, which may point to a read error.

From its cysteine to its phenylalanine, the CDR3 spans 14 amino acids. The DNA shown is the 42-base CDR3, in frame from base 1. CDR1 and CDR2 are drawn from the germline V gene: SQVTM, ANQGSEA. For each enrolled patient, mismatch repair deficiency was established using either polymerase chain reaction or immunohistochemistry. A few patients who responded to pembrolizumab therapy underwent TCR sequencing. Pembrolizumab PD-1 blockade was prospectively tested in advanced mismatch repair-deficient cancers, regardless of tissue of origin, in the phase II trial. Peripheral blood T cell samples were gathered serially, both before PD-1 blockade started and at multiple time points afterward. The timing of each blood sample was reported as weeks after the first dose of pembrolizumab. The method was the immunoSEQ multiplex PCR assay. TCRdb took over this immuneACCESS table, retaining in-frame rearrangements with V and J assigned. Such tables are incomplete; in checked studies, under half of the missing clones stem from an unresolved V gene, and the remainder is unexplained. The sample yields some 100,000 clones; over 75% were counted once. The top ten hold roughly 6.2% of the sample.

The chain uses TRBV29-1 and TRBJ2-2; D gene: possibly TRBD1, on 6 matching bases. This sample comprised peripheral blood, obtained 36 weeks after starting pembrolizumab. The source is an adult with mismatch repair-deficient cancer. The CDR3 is CSVSQGQNAGELFF. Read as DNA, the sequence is TGCAGCGTTTCTCAGGGGCAGAACGCCGGGGAGCTGTTTTTT.